The 4 T cell receptor beta chains reported below all come from one sample, sequenced in a study of cytomegalovirus exposure and HLA in healthy donors (dated by TCRdb to about 2017). The protocol used for the library was the immunoSEQ multiplex PCR assay. The multiplex PCR relied on a mix of 60 forward primers for TCR Vbeta segments and 13 reverse primers for TCR Jbeta segments. This is the immuneACCESS table as TCRdb keeps it, with only in-frame sequences that have V and J called. A part of the clones is gone; compared with another copy, unresolved V genes explain less than half, and the rest is unexplained. The sample table lists under 250,000 clones, 75% to 85% of them with a count of one. About 2.5% of the sample belongs to the ten largest clones. The sequencing sample was made of PBMCs. Receptors originate from a woman in her 40s in good health and CMV-seronegative.

Notes on this clone: The junction differs from germline at one of its ends, possibly a read error. The chain employs TRBV10-1 and TRBJ1-1, with 7 bases identical to TRBD1. CDR3 length equals 14 residues. Germline V gives CDR1 WNHNN, CDR2 SYGVQD (reference sequence). The chain's CDR3 is CARRWSGQSPYGVF. The CDR3 nucleotides read TGCGCCAGGAGATGGTCGGGACAGTCACCCTATGGAGTCTTT.

J is TRBJ1-1 and V is TRBV14; TRBD1 aligns across 7 bases. CDR3 length: 13 residues. The germline gives CDR1 SGHDN, CDR2 FVKESK. With V trimmed by 3 bases and J by 3 bases, 1 base remained unmatched. The CDR3 here is CASSQTGYTEAFF. For the CDR3, the DNA is TGTGCCAGCAGCCAGACAGGGTACACTGAAGCTTTCTTT.

This chain connects TRBV28 to TRBJ1-4, with 10 bases identical to TRBD1. Germline CDR1 reads MDHEN; CDR2 reads SYDVKM. V shed 6 bases and J 6 bases; nucleotides not matched to a gene: 7. The CDR3 totals 15 residues. The CDR3 spells CASSLRGTGDEKLFF. The CDR3, as DNA: TGTGCCAGCAGCCTCCGAGGGACAGGGGATGAAAAACTGTTTTTT.

This chain joins TRBV30 and TRBJ2-5; 7 bases fit TRBD1. The better agreement between TRBJ2-7 and the DNA end casts doubt on the J call. This CDR3 has 14 amino acids. Germline V lookup: CDR1 GTSNPN, CDR2 SVGIG (reference sequence). The CDR3 DNA sequence: TGTGCCGCACAACTACCGGGACAGCCCTACGAGCAGTACTTC. This codes for CAAQLPGQPYEQYF.